There are many counts of the clone carrying this T cell receptor beta chain. The antigen is unknown. A CD8+CD4-CCR7+CD45RA+ gate was used to sort naive CD8 T cells. Each CDR3 protein gets one entry after TCRdb re-called the PCR reads with MiXCR. This repertoire shows 350,000 or so distinct CDR3 sequences, about a fifth found once; its top ten account for approximately 0.84%. There are 17 residues in the CDR3. The germline CDR1 and CDR2 sequences are SEHNR and FQNEAQ (reference sequence). The V segment lost 5 bases and the J segment 1 base; nucleotides outside the gene matches: 5. The data are from a study of molecular identifiers for immune sequencing clone quantification. Regarding the study as a whole: Shared barcodes on identical TCR molecules could underestimate the sizes of highly expanded clones. Jurkat TCR RNA spiked in from one cell (amid 800,000 to 1,000,000 naive cells) was reportedly detectable.

This chain joins TRBV7-9 and TRBJ2-7, with 16 bases aligning to TRBD2. The TCR comes from a human donor in good health. Some libraries in this study had Jurkat cell RNA spiked in. The sample consisted of naive CD8+ T cells from blood, with Jurkat cell RNA spiked in. Subset here: FACS-sorted CD8+CD4-CCR7+CD45RA+ naive T cells. The DNA for the CDR3 is TGTGCCAGCAGCCCGGGACTAGCGGGAGGGGGTTCCTACGAGCAGTACTTC. Amino acid sequence: CASSPGLAGGGSYEQYF.